Detailed here is one T cell receptor beta chain. The data stem from a study of blood T cell repertoires in COVID-19. Study background: Nucleic acid was either cDNA or gDNA, and it came from T cells, B-cell-depleted T cells, or PBMCs.

Original processing methods: Amplification of reference gene primers provided the estimated nucleated cell counts. The method was immunoSEQ multiplex PCR; TCRdb's version includes in-frame clones alone and lacks a portion of them. V, J and clone size are those of that table, while D and trimming were read from the DNA. The sample contains roughly 250,000 clones, 70% to 90% of which appear only once. Specimen: peripheral blood. The clonotype was recovered from a human donor with COVID-19, enrolled during active disease. The donor label of this sample is uncertain.

The CDR3 coding sequence is TGTGCCAGCAGCCGGGACAGGATTTTAGGTGGCTACACCTTC. Translated, it gives CASSRDRILGGYTF. V gene TRBV6-5 combines with J gene TRBJ1-2; TRBD1 aligns across 8 bases. This CDR3 contains 14 residues. Germline V gene data show CDR1 as MNHEY and CDR2 as SVGAGI. V lost 6 bases to trimming and J lost 7 bases; unmatched junction nucleotides: 10.